The clone carrying this T cell receptor beta chain turned up a few times. The data derive from a study of blood T cell repertoires in COVID-19. Overall study: COVID-19 samples from acute and convalescent phases originated in the United States, Italy and Spain. The cDNA or gDNA used as material had been derived from T cells, B-cell-depleted T cells, or PBMCs.

The CDR3 spans 16 residues. After removal of 4 bases from V and 2 bases from J, the junction contained 8 bases not matched to a gene. CDR1 and CDR2 from the germline V gene are SGHRS and YFSETQ. Per the original methods: Amplification from reference gene primers served as the basis for estimated nucleated cell counts. Here immunoSEQ multiplex PCR was the method, and the copy in TCRdb shows in-frame clones only, minus some. That table furnishes V, J and clone size, whereas the DNA furnished D and trimming. The data contain 140,000 or so clones, approximately 79% of them singletons. Sample: peripheral blood. The chain employs TRBV5-1 and TRBJ2-1; 8 nucleotides align to TRBD2. The sequence was collected from a man aged 45 to 65 with active or convalescent COVID-19. CDR3 sequence (DNA): TGCGCCAGCAGCGGTGGTATAGCGGGACCCTACAATGAGCAGTTCTTC. Its translation is CASSGGIAGPYNEQFF.